The clone carrying this TCR beta chain showed up many times. The same CDR3 arises from other DNA sequences in this sample as well. This sample stems from a study of T cell clonality in common variable immunodeficiency. Equal genomic DNA amounts from CVID and control samples were sequenced. Data came from immunoSEQ multiplex PCR; TCRdb stores just in-frame clones and leaves some out. In total the sample includes about 43,000 clones, none of them seen once. The receptor comes from a person aged 18-70 years in good health. Specimen: peripheral blood mononuclear cells.

CDR3: CASRDRVTTRGTEAFF. The covered CDR3 bases are TGTGCCAGTAGGGACAGGGTTACGACTCGGGGCACTGAA. The J gene is TRBJ1-1, the V gene TRBV19; TRBD1 matches 8 bases. The CDR3 end falls 3 residues outside the read, so it is completed with the germline J gene. The CDR3 has 16 amino acids. Germline CDR1 is LNHDA and CDR2 is SQIVND (reference sequence). V shed 6 bases and J 4 bases; nucleotides not matched to a gene: 13.